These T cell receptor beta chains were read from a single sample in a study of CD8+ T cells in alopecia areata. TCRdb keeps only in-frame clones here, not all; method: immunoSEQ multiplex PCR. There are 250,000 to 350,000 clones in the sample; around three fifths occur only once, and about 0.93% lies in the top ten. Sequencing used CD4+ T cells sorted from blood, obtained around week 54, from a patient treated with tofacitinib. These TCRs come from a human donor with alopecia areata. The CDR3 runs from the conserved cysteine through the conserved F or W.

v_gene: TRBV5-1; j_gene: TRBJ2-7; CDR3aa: CASSWAGAAGYEQYF
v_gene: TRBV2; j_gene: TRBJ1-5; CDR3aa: CASSPGGRGLGQPQHF
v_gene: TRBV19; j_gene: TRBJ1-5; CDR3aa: CASRGQVDNQPQHF
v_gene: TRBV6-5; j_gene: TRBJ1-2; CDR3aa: CASSQGNYGYTF
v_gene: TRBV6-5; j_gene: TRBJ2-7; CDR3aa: CASSSGTAAYEQYF
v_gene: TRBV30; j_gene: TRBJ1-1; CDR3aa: CAYTTANTEAFF
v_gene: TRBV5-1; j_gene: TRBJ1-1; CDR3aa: CASTGGAEAFF
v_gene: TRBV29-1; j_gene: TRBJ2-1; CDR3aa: CSVDVQNNEQFF
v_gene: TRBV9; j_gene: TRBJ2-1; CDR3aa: CASSVGPQGSDNEQFF
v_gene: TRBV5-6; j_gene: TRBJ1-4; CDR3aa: CASSFTGTEKLFF
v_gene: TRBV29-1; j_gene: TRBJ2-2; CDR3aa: CSVALTDPGELFF
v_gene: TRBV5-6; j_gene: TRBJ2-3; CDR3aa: CASSFGTGTDTQYF
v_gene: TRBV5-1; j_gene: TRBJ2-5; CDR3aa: CASSTGTQGWETQYF
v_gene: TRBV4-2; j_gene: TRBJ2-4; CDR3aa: CASSQDPGSGRAKNIQYF
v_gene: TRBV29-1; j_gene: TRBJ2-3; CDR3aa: CSVAGASGVTDTQYF
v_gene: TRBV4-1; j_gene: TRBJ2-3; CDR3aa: CASSQAQGSGITDTQYF
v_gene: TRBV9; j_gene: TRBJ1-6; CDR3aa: CASSVARDRNSPLHF
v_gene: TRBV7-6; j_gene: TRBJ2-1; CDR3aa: CASSLGNTVNEQFF
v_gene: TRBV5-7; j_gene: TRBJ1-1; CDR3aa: CASSSSGQGDTEAFF
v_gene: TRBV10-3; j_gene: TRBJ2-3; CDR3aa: CAISETTGVVTDTQYF
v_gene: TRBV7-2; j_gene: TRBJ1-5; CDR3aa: CASSFAGRSNQPQHF
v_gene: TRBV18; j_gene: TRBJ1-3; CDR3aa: CASSPNISPGGNTIYF
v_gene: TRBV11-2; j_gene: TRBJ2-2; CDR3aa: CASTSGRQGYTGELFF
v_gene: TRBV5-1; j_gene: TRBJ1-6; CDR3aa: CASSLGPGQTNSPLHF
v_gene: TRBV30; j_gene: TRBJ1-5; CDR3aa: CAWSDGANQPQHF
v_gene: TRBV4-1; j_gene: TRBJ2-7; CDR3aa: CASSQDDSPQAYEQYF
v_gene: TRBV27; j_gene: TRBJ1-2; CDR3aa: CASSPRTVNYGYTF
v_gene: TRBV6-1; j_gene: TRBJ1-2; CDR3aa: CASSEVDSGYTF